This is a list of T cell receptor beta chains from one sample in a study of T cell responses to AZD1222 COVID-19 vaccine. Produced via immunoSEQ multiplex PCR; TCRdb's table is partial and in-frame only. The sample includes approximately 140,000 clones, 92% of them seen just once. Sequencing used peripheral blood, obtained on day 0 of AZD1222 vaccination. The receptor set was obtained from an adult in good health. CDR3s include the opening cysteine and the closing phenylalanine or tryptophan. Each record gives: V gene, D gene, clone size, J gene, CDR3 protein, CDR3 DNA. The D gene is left open where the match is weak. Clone size is not always given. Where it is, it says once, few, many or a class for expanded clones.

V gene: TRBV3-1/TRBV3-2; D gene: NA; clone size: NA; J gene: TRBJ1-4; CDR3 protein: CASSRTLAEKLFF; CDR3 DNA: TGTGCCAGCAGCCGGACCCTTGCTGAAAAACTGTTTTTT
V gene: TRBV27; D gene: NA; clone size: NA; J gene: TRBJ1-1; CDR3 protein: CASHLGQTNTEAFF; CDR3 DNA: TGTGCCAGCCATCTGGGGCAGACTAACACTGAAGCTTTCTTT
V gene: TRBV3-1/TRBV3-2; D gene: NA; clone size: NA; J gene: TRBJ2-3; CDR3 protein: CASSQGAGGGTDTQYF; CDR3 DNA: TGTGCCAGCAGCCAAGGTGCGGGCGGGGGCACAGATACGCAGTATTTT
V gene: TRBV6-1; D gene: TRBD2; clone size: NA; J gene: TRBJ2-5; CDR3 protein: CASSGGFRLAQETQYF; CDR3 DNA: TGTGCCAGCAGTGGGGGGTTCCGACTAGCCCAAGAGACCCAGTACTTC
V gene: TRBV28; D gene: TRBD1; clone size: NA; J gene: TRBJ1-5; CDR3 protein: CASSLLDRDNQPQHF; CDR3 DNA: TGTGCCAGCAGTTTATTAGACAGGGACAATCAGCCCCAGCATTTT
V gene: TRBV24-1; D gene: TRBD1; clone size: NA; J gene: TRBJ2-3; CDR3 protein: CATSDWTGGHSTDTQYF; CDR3 DNA: TGTGCCACCAGCGACTGGACAGGGGGACATAGCACAGATACGCAGTATTTT
V gene: TRBV5-1; D gene: NA; clone size: NA; J gene: TRBJ1-1; CDR3 protein: CASSLRGTEAFF; CDR3 DNA: TGCGCCAGCAGCTTGCGGGGCACTGAAGCTTTCTTT
V gene: TRBV19; D gene: TRBD2; clone size: NA; J gene: TRBJ2-3; CDR3 protein: CASSRESGSADTQYF; CDR3 DNA: TGTGCCAGTAGTAGGGAAAGCGGGAGTGCAGATACGCAGTATTTT
V gene: TRBV12-5; D gene: TRBD2; clone size: NA; J gene: TRBJ2-7; CDR3 protein: CASGETSGVSYEQYF; CDR3 DNA: TGTGCTAGTGGGGAGACTAGCGGTGTTTCCTACGAGCAGTACTTC
V gene: TRBV4-1; D gene: NA; clone size: NA; J gene: TRBJ2-2; CDR3 protein: CASSQVEAGELFF; CDR3 DNA: TGCGCCAGCAGCCAAGTAGAAGCCGGGGAGCTGTTTTTT
V gene: TRBV7-2; D gene: NA; clone size: NA; J gene: TRBJ2-7; CDR3 protein: CASSPNLANEQYF; CDR3 DNA: TGTGCCAGCAGCCCGAACCTAGCTAACGAGCAGTACTTC
V gene: TRBV2; D gene: TRBD1; clone size: NA; J gene: TRBJ1-5; CDR3 protein: CASTRQGGYSNQPQHF; CDR3 DNA: TGTGCCAGCACCCGACAGGGGGGCTATAGCAATCAGCCCCAGCATTTT
V gene: TRBV3-1/TRBV3-2; D gene: NA; clone size: NA; J gene: TRBJ2-1; CDR3 protein: CASSQLGEGGSYNEQFF; CDR3 DNA: TGTGCCAGCAGCCAACTTGGGGAGGGGGGCTCCTACAATGAGCAGTTCTTC
V gene: TRBV7-8; D gene: TRBD1; clone size: NA; J gene: TRBJ1-1; CDR3 protein: CASSLPTGGGGATEAFF; CDR3 DNA: TGTGCCAGCAGCTTGCCCACAGGGGGCGGGGGGGCCACTGAAGCTTTCTTT
V gene: TRBV18; D gene: NA; clone size: once; J gene: TRBJ2-7; CDR3 protein: CASSPPEGGAGSYEQYF; CDR3 DNA: TGTGCCAGCTCACCACCGGAGGGGGGCGCGGGCTCCTACGAGCAGTACTTC
V gene: TRBV11-3; D gene: TRBD2; clone size: NA; J gene: TRBJ2-1; CDR3 protein: CASSLAGTTYNEQFF; CDR3 DNA: TGTGCCAGCAGCTTAGCGGGGACTACCTACAATGAGCAGTTCTTC
V gene: TRBV27; D gene: NA; clone size: NA; J gene: TRBJ1-1; CDR3 protein: CASSSRGNTEAFF; CDR3 DNA: TGTGCCAGCAGTTCCAGAGGGAACACTGAAGCTTTCTTT
V gene: TRBV5-1; D gene: TRBD2; clone size: once; J gene: TRBJ2-3; CDR3 protein: CASRGLTSGRFPDTQYF; CDR3 DNA: TGCGCCAGCAGGGGACTGACTAGCGGGAGGTTCCCGGATACGCAGTATTTT
V gene: TRBV12-3/TRBV12-4; D gene: NA; clone size: NA; J gene: TRBJ1-4; CDR3 protein: CASRLLGEKLFF; CDR3 DNA: TGTGCCAGCAGACTTTTAGGGGAAAAACTGTTTTTT
V gene: TRBV19; D gene: NA; clone size: NA; J gene: TRBJ1-3; CDR3 protein: CASSIGTLGNTIYF; CDR3 DNA: TGTGCCAGTAGTATCGGGACACTCGGAAACACCATATATTTT
V gene: TRBV4-1; D gene: NA; clone size: NA; J gene: TRBJ1-4; CDR3 protein: CASSQDGGTGEKLFF; CDR3 DNA: TGCGCCAGCAGCCAAGACGGGGGGACGGGTGAAAAACTGTTTTTT
V gene: TRBV6-6; D gene: NA; clone size: NA; J gene: TRBJ1-2; CDR3 protein: CASSSRIGNYGYTF; CDR3 DNA: TGTGCCAGCAGTTCCCGTATAGGAAACTATGGCTACACCTTC
V gene: TRBV30; D gene: NA; clone size: NA; J gene: TRBJ1-3; CDR3 protein: CAWSVLNTIYF; CDR3 DNA: TGTGCCTGGAGTGTGCTAAACACCATATATTTT